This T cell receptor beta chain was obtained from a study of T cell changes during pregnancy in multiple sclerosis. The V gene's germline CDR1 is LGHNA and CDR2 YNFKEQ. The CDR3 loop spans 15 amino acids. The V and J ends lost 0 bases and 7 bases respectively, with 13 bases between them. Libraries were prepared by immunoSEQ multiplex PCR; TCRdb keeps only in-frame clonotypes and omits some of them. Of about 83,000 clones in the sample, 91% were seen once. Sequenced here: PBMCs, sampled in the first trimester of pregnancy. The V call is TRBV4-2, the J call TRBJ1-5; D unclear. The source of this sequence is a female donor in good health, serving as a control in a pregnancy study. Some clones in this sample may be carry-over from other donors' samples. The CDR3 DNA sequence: TGTGCCAGCAGCCAAGATAGGGTGTCGGGGCAGCCCCAGCATTTT. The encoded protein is CASSQDRVSGQPQHF.